This T cell receptor (beta chain) was sequenced during a study of CD8 T cells in ankylosing spondylitis. This clonotype has ten or more counts. Its antigen is not known. Study observations and caveats: Clones that were linked to disease were CD8+ and were relatively rare in peripheral blood. Within ankylosing spondylitis blood, a TCR beta motif made up of roughly eight highly homologous variants appeared to be characteristic. Significantly higher representation of disease-linked clones was reported for matched ankylosing spondylitis synovial fluid. Prior work had noted some motif variants in reactive arthritis blood and synovial fluid.

Germline-derived CDR1 and CDR2 are SGDLS and YYNGEE. The germline V and J ends were trimmed by 0 bases and 4 bases, with 7 bases remaining between them. The CDR3 is made up of 13 amino acids. TCRdb re-derived calls from the 5' RACE reads in MiXCR, one entry per CDR3 protein. The table records roughly 200,000 distinct CDR3 sequences, roughly 24% of them present only once. Material for sequencing was blood, either unsorted or a sorted T cell fraction (not recorded which). The V call is TRBV9, the J call TRBJ2-5; D call uncertain. The sequence came from a male donor with ankylosing spondylitis or in good health (not recorded which). The CDR3 spells CASSVDGRETQYF. Here the CDR3 DNA reads TGTGCCAGCAGCGTAGATGGTAGAGAGACCCAGTACTTC.